The clone carrying this T cell receptor (beta chain) was seen at least ten times. Its antigen is unidentified. These data belong to a study of T-cell memory formation after mild COVID-19. The TCR alpha and TCR beta cDNA libraries, bearing sample barcodes and UMIs, were generated by 5'RACE using constant-segment primers. One entry per CDR3 protein results from TCRdb running MiXCR on the 5' RACE reads. The data hold about 400,000 distinct CDR3 sequences, with approximately 15% observed a single time. Study-level findings and limits: Contracting clones from day 15 to 85 showed balanced CD4/CD8; later expanders favored CD4+. CD4+ clones that contracted lay mainly in CM and EM; CD8+ ones lay in EMRA.

This TCR was recovered from a man between 18 and 29 years old who had mild COVID-19 (a few samples of this study predate the infection). Cell type and time point are not known. Sequencing was carried out using PBMCs or a T cell subset sorted from them (not recorded which).

Here the CDR3 reads CASRTNTEAFF. DNA for the CDR3: TGTGCCAGCAGGACGAACACTGAAGCTTTCTTT. This rearrangement joins TRBV12-3 or TRBV12-4 to TRBJ1-1, with no clear D. Trimming left V 6 bases short and J 1 base short, with 3 bases between. The CDR3 is 11 residues long.